What follows describes a single TCR beta chain. The sample originates from a study of CD8+ T cells in alopecia areata. RNA extraction was followed by reverse transcription into cDNA, which acted as the sequencing template. Sequencing was performed with immunoSEQ multiplex PCR; in TCRdb, only in-frame clones are kept and a portion is missing. The sample consists of 180,000 or so clones, roughly 59% of them appearing once. V shed 4 bases, J shed 3 bases, and the junction held 7 bases outside the gene matches. The germline CDR1 and CDR2 sequences are LGHNA and YSLEER. The CDR3 totals 16 residues. This chain joins TRBV4-3 and TRBJ2-1; 9 positions match TRBD2. The sequence derives from a human donor with alopecia areata. The source was CD4+ T cells sorted from blood, collected at week 0. The CDR3 here is CASSLKRGAVYNEQFF. The CDR3 bases are TGCGCCAGCAGCCTTAAGCGGGGGGCCGTCTACAATGAGCAGTTCTTC.